The clone carrying this TCR beta chain was observed at least ten times. Its specificity is unknown. This sample stems from a study of T cells in Graves' hyperthyroidism and ophthalmopathy. V was trimmed by 5 bases and J by 2 bases, leaving 10 bases between them. Germline values: CDR1 KGHDR, CDR2 SFDVKD. This CDR3 has 14 residues. General observations from the study: Peripheral blood also featured most of the thyroid clonotypes expanded above 0.001. Separating ophthalmopathy from stable hyperthyroidism was achieved by a 13 V-J model.

RNA transcripts gave rise to amplified TCR beta CDR3 regions. HTBI primers were the set used in a first-round RT-PCR of the TCR CDR3. TCRdb reprocessed the multiplex PCR reads via MiXCR and lists one record per CDR3 protein. The table includes some 770,000 distinct CDR3 sequences, roughly 17% detected once. The hyperthyroidism patients had all been newly diagnosed, and their disease duration was under 2 months. Their ages ranged from 18 to 65 years. Uncontrolled infection, other autoimmune disease, pregnancy or lactation led to exclusion. Material for sequencing was blood. The clonotype originates from a man between 18 and 35 years old with Graves' hyperthyroidism. The chain has TRBV24-1 and TRBJ2-3; D is unclear. The CDR3 nucleotides read TGTGCCACCAGTGGCGGTAGCCCCACAGATACGCAGTATTTT. Encoded protein: CATSGGSPTDTQYF.